A selection of T cell receptor beta chains follows, all from one sample in a study of preoperative IRX-2 immunotherapy in early breast cancer. Sequencing used immunoSEQ multiplex PCR; TCRdb keeps in-frame clones, though not all of them. In the table there are some 59,000 clones, roughly 95% of which are singletons. The material was obtained from a patient treated with IRX-2 immunotherapy. The receptors shown here come from a human donor with breast cancer. The CDR3 runs from the conserved cysteine through the conserved F or W. A D gene is named only where the DNA matches it firmly. The size field is filled for only some rows; it gives once, few, many or a size class.

>TRBJ2-7|TRBV4-1|.|.|13
CASSQRLLYEQYF
TGCGCCAGCAGCCAACGACTCTTATACGAGCAGTACTTC
>TRBJ2-1|TRBV29-1|once|.|15
CSVEVALQVDNEQFF
TGCAGCGTTGAAGTTGCCCTACAGGTGGACAATGAGCAGTTCTTC
>TRBJ2-7|TRBV11-2|.|.|12
CASNPGAYEQYF
TGTGCCAGCAACCCGGGAGCCTACGAGCAGTACTTC
>TRBJ2-7|TRBV4-3|once|.|17
CASSPSRVRGDTYEQYF
TGCGCCAGCAGCCCAAGCCGTGTAAGAGGGGATACCTACGAGCAGTACTTC
>TRBJ2-1|TRBV9|.|TRBD1|16
CASSVMDRGFYNEQFF
TGTGCCAGCAGCGTAATGGACAGGGGGTTTTACAATGAGCAGTTCTTC
>TRBJ1-5|TRBV7-2|.|.|16
CASSFRVGTANQPQHF
TGTGCCAGCAGCTTTCGCGTCGGGACGGCCAATCAGCCCCAGCATTTT
>TRBJ2-5|TRBV14|.|TRBD2|17
CASSQDLGGGAGETQYF
TGTGCCAGCAGCCAAGATCTCGGCGGGGGGGCAGGGGAGACCCAGTACTTC
>TRBJ2-3|TRBV18|once|.|14
CASSPPTQVYTQYF
TGTGCCAGCTCACCGCCGACCCAAGTTTATACGCAGTATTTT
>TRBJ2-5|TRBV6-5|.|.|13
CASSYAGEETQYF
TGTGCCAGCAGTTACGCAGGGGAAGAGACCCAGTACTTC
>TRBJ2-7|TRBV11-1|.|.|13
CASSLTTEYEQYF
TGTGCCAGCAGCTTAACAACCGAGTACGAGCAGTACTTC
>TRBJ2-1|TRBV28|.|TRBD2|13
CATRTSGRVEQFF
TGTGCCACACGGACTAGCGGGAGGGTTGAGCAGTTCTTC
>TRBJ1-1|TRBV7-9|once|.|14
CASSRGGENTEAFF
TGTGCCAGCAGCCGGGGTGGGGAGAACACTGAAGCTTTCTTT
>TRBJ1-3|TRBV19|few|.|12
CATKDGVGTIYF
TGTGCCACGAAGGACGGGGTCGGCACCATATATTTT
>TRBJ2-7|TRBV19|.|TRBD1|14
CASRDRVFPYEQYF
TGTGCCAGTAGGGACAGGGTCTTTCCCTACGAGCAGTACTTC
>TRBJ2-1|TRBV6-5|.|TRBD2|15
CASSLLAGGSKEQFF
TGTGCCAGCAGCCTTTTAGCGGGGGGCTCAAAAGAGCAGTTCTTC
>TRBJ1-2|TRBV2|once|.|14
CASSEWGLNYGYTF
TGTGCCAGCAGTGAGTGGGGCCTCAACTATGGCTACACCTTC